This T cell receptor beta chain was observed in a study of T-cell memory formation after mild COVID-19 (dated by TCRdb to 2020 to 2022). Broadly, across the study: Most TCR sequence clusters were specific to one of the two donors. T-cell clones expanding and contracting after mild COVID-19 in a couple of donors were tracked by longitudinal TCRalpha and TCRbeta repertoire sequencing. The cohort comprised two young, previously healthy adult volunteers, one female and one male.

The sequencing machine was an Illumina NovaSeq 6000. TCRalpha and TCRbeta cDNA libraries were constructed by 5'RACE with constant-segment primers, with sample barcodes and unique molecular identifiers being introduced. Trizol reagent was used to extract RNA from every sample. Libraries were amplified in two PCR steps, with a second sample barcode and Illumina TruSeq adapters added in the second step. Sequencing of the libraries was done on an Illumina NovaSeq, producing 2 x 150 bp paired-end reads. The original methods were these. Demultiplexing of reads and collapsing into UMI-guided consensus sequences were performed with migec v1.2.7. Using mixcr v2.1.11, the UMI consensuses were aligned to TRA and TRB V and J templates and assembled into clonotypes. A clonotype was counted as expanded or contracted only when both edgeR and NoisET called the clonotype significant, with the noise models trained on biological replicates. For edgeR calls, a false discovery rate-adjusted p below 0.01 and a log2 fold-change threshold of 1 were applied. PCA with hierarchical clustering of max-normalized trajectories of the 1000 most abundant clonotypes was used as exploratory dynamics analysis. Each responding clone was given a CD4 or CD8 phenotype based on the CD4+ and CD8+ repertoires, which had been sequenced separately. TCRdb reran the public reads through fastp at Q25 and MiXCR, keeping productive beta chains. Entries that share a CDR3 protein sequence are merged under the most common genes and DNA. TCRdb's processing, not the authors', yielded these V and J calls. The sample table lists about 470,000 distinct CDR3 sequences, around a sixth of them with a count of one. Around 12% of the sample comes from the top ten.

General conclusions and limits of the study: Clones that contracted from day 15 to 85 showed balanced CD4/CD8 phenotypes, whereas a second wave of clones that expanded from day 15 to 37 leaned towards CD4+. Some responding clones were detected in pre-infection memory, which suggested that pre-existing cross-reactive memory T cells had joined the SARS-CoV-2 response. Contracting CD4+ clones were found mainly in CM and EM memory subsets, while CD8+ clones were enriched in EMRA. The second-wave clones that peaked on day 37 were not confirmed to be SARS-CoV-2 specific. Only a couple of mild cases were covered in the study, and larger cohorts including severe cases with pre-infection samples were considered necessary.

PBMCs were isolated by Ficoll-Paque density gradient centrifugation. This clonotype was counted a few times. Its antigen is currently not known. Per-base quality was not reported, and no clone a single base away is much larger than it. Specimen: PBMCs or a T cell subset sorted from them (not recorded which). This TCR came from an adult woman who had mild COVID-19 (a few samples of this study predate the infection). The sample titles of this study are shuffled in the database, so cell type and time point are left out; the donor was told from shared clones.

CDR3 sequence: CASSLGTGSGILSYNEQFF. The DNA sequence follows: TGTGCCAGCAGCTTAGGTACGGGTTCGGGGATACTCTCCTACAATGAGCAGTTCTTC. The chain links TRBV7-8 with TRBJ2-1, and TRBD2 may be the D gene, going by 5 matching bases. CDR1 and CDR2, looked up from the germline V gene, are SGHVS and FQNEAQ. The CDR3 numbers 19 residues from cysteine through phenylalanine. Only CDR3 DNA is held: 57 bases, read in frame from base 1. At the junction V is shortened by 1 base and J by 0 bases, with 19 bases in between.